The sequence of this T cell receptor (beta chain) was determined in a study of T cell responses to AZD1222 COVID-19 vaccine. The CDR3 covers 15 residues. Germline CDR1 is KGHSH and CDR2 is LQKENI. Deletions cut 3 bases from V and 4 bases from J, with 10 bases between. The repertoire was sequenced with immunoSEQ multiplex PCR; TCRdb's copy has only in-frame clones and lacks some. Among some 100,000 clones, 90% to 95% were seen once, and the ten largest hold roughly 7%. The sample consisted of peripheral blood, taken on day 0 of AZD1222 vaccination. This chain uses TRBV18 with TRBJ2-6; possible D gene TRBD1, 5 bases. This TCR was sampled from an adult in good health. The CDR3, as DNA: TGTGCCAGCTCACCGGCACCAGGGGGGGCCAACGTCCTGACTTTC. As protein: CASSPAPGGANVLTF.